These 32 T cell receptor beta chains were sequenced from one sample in a study of cytomegalovirus exposure and HLA in healthy donors. PCR used 60 Vbeta primers and 13 Jbeta primers. This table comes from immunoSEQ multiplex PCR, and its TCRdb copy is limited to in-frame clones, with some not included. The sample lists around 120,000 clones; 65% to 75% were seen once. Sequencing was carried out using PBMCs. The receptors come from a woman aged 45-65 years in good health and CMV-seropositive.

The rearrangement links TRBV6-4 to TRBJ2-5; a possible D gene is TRBD2 (5 bases). With the DNA end fitting TRBJ2-7 better, the J assignment may be wrong. The CDR3 has 16 residues. Germline V gene data show CDR1 as MRHNA and CDR2 as SNTAGT. The CDR3 region has the DNA TGTGCCAGCAGTGAAATATCGAACGGGGTCAGCTACGAGCAGTACTTC. It is translated as CASSEISNGVSYEQYF.

The chain couples TRBV21-1 to TRBJ2-3; the table's D gene call, TRBD1, was not cross checked with the DNA. TRBV21-1 is designated a pseudogene. The CDR3 sequence is 16 residues long. The CDR3 region is CASSAGTGGSPDTQYF. DNA of the CDR3: TGTGCCAGCAGCGCAGGGACAGGGGGCTCCCCAGATACGCAGTATTTT.

Only a few counts were recorded for this clone. V and J are TRBV4-1 and TRBJ1-1; 10 nucleotides agree with TRBD1. Per germline, CDR1 MGHRA and CDR2 YSYEKL. The ends lost 1 base at V and 5 bases at J; junction bases unmatched: 4. This CDR3 contains 15 residues. This chain's CDR3 is CASSQGDRGYTEAFF. The DNA of the CDR3 is TGCGCCAGCAGCCAAGGGGACAGGGGCTATACTGAAGCTTTCTTT.

The genes are TRBV29-1 and TRBJ1-1, with TRBD1 matching over 7 bases. V was pared by 6 bases and J by 1 base, with 5 bases of the junction left unmatched. The CDR3 runs 13 residues. CDR1 SQVTM and CDR2 ANQGSEA come from the germline V gene. The CDR3 sequence is CSVSRQGNTEAFF. CDR3 bases: TGCAGCGTATCAAGACAGGGGAACACTGAAGCTTTCTTT.

V and J are TRBV5-4 and TRBJ2-1, with 7 bases matching TRBD2. Germline-derived CDR1 and CDR2 are SGHNT and YYREEE (reference sequence). The J segment lost 3 bases and the V segment lost 0 bases, leaving 6 bases of the junction unmatched. The CDR3 sequence is 16 residues long. CDR3 sequence (DNA): TGTGCCAGCAGCTTGGGGGCGGGGGTTGTCTACAATGAGCAGTTCTTC. As protein: CASSLGAGVVYNEQFF.

The DNA for the CDR3 is TGTGCCAGCAGCTTACAGGGCGTGGACGGCTACACCTTC. Translation: CASSLQGVDGYTF. The chain employs TRBV11-2 and TRBJ1-2; tentative D call: TRBD1 (5 bases). Per the germline V gene, CDR1 is SGHAT and CDR2 is FQNNGV. V was cut by 2 bases and J by 8 bases, with 12 bases left in between. The CDR3 consists of 13 residues.

The J gene is TRBJ2-2, the V gene TRBV5-8, with 8 bases that match TRBD2. The CDR3 extends over 17 amino acids. Germline V gene sequence: CDR1 SGHTS, CDR2 YDEGEE. The V segment lost 4 bases and the J segment 4 bases; nucleotides outside the gene matches: 12. Here the CDR3 reads CASSPPASGGGTGELFF. The CDR3 DNA sequence: TGTGCCAGCAGCCCACCAGCTTCGGGAGGGGGCACCGGGGAGCTGTTTTTT.

The chain is built from TRBV6-5 and TRBJ2-3, with D tentatively TRBD1 (5 bases). CDR3 size: 14 residues. CDR1 is MNHEY and CDR2 is SVGAGI in the germline V gene. V was cut by 0 bases and J by 9 bases, with 13 bases left in between. This CDR3 reads CASSYSSQGRTQYF. DNA for the CDR3: TGTGCCAGCAGTTACTCGAGCCAGGGTAGAACGCAGTATTTT.

The rearrangement links TRBV7-2 to TRBJ2-7; possible D gene TRBD1, 5 bases. With 1 base removed from V and 2 bases from J, the gap between germline ends came to 12 bases. The germline V gene has CDR1 SGHTA and CDR2 FQGNSA. This CDR3 is 15 amino acids long. CDR3 sequence (DNA): TGTGCCAGCAGCTTAGTTACCCAGGGCGCCTACGAGCAGTACTTC. Protein: CASSLVTQGAYEQYF.

The chain recombines TRBV18 with TRBJ1-1; D is ambiguous. Germline lookup yields CDR1 KGHSH and CDR2 LQKENI. This CDR3 comprises 16 residues. Trimming took off 6 bases at V and 6 bases at J, with 23 bases between the two ends. For the CDR3, the DNA is TGTGCCAGCTCGAAAAGTGCGACTCCTTCACGCGCTGAAGCTTTCTTT. It encodes CASSKSATPSRAEAFF.

The rearrangement uses TRBV12-5 and TRBJ2-3; 7 nucleotides align to TRBD1. The J segment lost 6 bases and the V segment lost 6 bases, leaving 12 bases of the junction unmatched. The CDR3 extends over 15 amino acids. Looked up from germline, CDR1 is LGHNT and CDR2 is FRNRAP. In DNA, the CDR3 is TGTGCTAGTGGCCCGCCCACAGGGGTCTGGGATACGCAGTATTTT. Protein product: CASGPPTGVWDTQYF.

V usage is TRBV29-1 and J usage is TRBJ2-5, with D possibly being TRBD2 (6 bases). The germline gives CDR1 SQVTM, CDR2 ANQGSEA. The CDR3 length is 12 residues. V was shortened by 7 bases and J by 4 bases, with 13 bases between the two germline ends. The CDR3 reads CSGSDGGETQYF. The CDR3 DNA follows: TGCAGCGGATCGGACGGGGGAGAGACCCAGTACTTC.

Written as DNA, the CDR3 is TGTGCCAGCAGCTTAGGCGGGATACAGTACTTC. Protein sequence: CASSLGGIQYF. This chain uses TRBV7-2 with TRBJ2-7; tentative D call: TRBD2 (6 bases). In germline, CDR1 is SGHTA, CDR2 FQGNSA. This CDR3 comprises 11 residues. The V gene lost 1 base and the J gene lost 10 bases, with 8 bases spanning the gap. The variable domain in full, completed from reference TRBV7-2 and TRBJ2-7, reads GAGVSQSPSNKVTEKGKDVELRCDPISGHTALYWYRQSLGQGLEFLIYFQGNSAPDKSGLPSDRFSAERTGGSVSTLTIQRTQQEDSAVYLCASSLGGIQYFGPGTRLTVT.

The gene calls are TRBV5-1 and TRBJ2-7, with 7 positions matching TRBD1. CDR1 SGHRS and CDR2 YFSETQ come from the germline V gene. The trim removed 5 bases at V and 4 bases at J, leaving 6 bases unmatched. CDR3 length equals 13 residues. The DNA for the CDR3 is TGCGCCAGCAGTCCGACAGGGCCGTACGAGCAGTACTTC. Protein: CASSPTGPYEQYF.

This chain joins TRBV19 and TRBJ2-1, with TRBD2 matching over 9 bases. From germline, CDR1 is LNHDA and CDR2 SQIVND (reference sequence). V shed 3 bases and J 5 bases; nucleotides not matched to a gene: 14. The CDR3 loop spans 18 amino acids. DNA for the CDR3: TGTGCCAGTAGTATCCACCCTCTGCGGGAGGGCCCCAACAATGAGCAGTTCTTC. This gives the protein CASSIHPLREGPNNEQFF.

This clone showed up just a few times. The V call is TRBV7-8, the J call TRBJ1-5, with a weak D call TRBD1 (6 bases). The germline CDR1 and CDR2 sequences are SGHVS and FQNEAQ. The ends were cut back, 4 bases at V and 2 bases at J, with 12 bases in the middle. This CDR3 is 15 amino acids long. The CDR3 nucleotides read TGTGCCAGCAGCTCTACGGCAGGGGGCAATCAGCCCCAGCATTTT. It codes for CASSSTAGGNQPQHF.

V is TRBV19 and J is TRBJ2-1, with TRBD1 matching over 7 bases. Looked up from germline, CDR1 is LNHDA and CDR2 is SQIVND (reference sequence). The V segment lost 6 bases and the J segment 10 bases; nucleotides outside the gene matches: 15. The CDR3 sequence is 15 residues long. CDR3 amino acids: CASRKGQNLIEEQFF. Here the CDR3 DNA reads TGTGCCAGTAGGAAGGGACAGAATCTAATTGAGGAGCAGTTCTTC.

The V gene is TRBV5-1, the J gene TRBJ2-5; the match to TRBD1 covers 8 bases. The V gene's germline CDR1 is SGHRS and CDR2 YFSETQ. The CDR3 loop spans 16 amino acids. After removal of 2 bases from V and 2 bases from J, the junction contained 8 bases not matched to a gene. The CDR3 region has the DNA TGCGCCAGCAGCTTACCCGGGACAGGACGACAAGAGACCCAGTACTTC. Protein product: CASSLPGTGRQETQYF. Based on the CDR3 plus reference TRBV5-1 and TRBJ2-5, the full variable domain is KAGVTQTPRYLIKTRGQQVTLSCSPISGHRSVSWYQQTPGQGLQFLFEYFSETQRNKGNFPGRFSGRQFSNSRSEMNVSTLELGDSALYLCASSLPGTGRQETQYFGPGTRLLVL.

The rearrangement uses TRBV19 and TRBJ1-5, with D tentatively TRBD1 (6 bases). V was cut by 7 bases and J by 4 bases, with 14 bases left in between. CDR1 and CDR2 (germline): LNHDA, SQIVND (reference sequence). The CDR3 is 14 residues long. The CDR3 region is CASIRTEGNQPQHF. CDR3 DNA sequence: TGTGCCAGTATCAGGACAGAAGGAAATCAGCCCCAGCATTTT.

The chain employs TRBV6-4 and TRBJ2-3; 7 bases match TRBD1. The V and J ends lost 6 bases and 1 base, in that order; junction bases with no gene match: 4. Germline lookup yields CDR1 MRHNA and CDR2 SNTAGT. The CDR3 totals 14 residues. This CDR3 is CASSQTGGTDTQYF. CDR3 sequence (DNA): TGTGCCAGCAGCCAAACAGGGGGCACAGATACGCAGTATTTT.

The chain combines TRBV30 with TRBJ2-5, with TRBD2 as a possible D gene (5 bases). CDR3 length: 13 amino acids. V lost 4 bases, J lost 2 bases, and 11 bases lay in between. Germline assignment: CDR1 GTSNPN and CDR2 SVGIG (reference sequence). CDR3 region: CAWIRTGQETQYF. As DNA, the CDR3 is TGTGCCTGGATCAGAACGGGACAAGAGACCCAGTACTTC.

Here the CDR3 DNA reads TGCGCCAGCAGCGTAACTACAGGGGGTATAAGTGAAAAACTGTTTTTT. It translates to CASSVTTGGISEKLFF. The chain couples TRBV5-1 to TRBJ1-4; 8 nucleotides agree with TRBD1. Trimming cost V 4 bases and J 7 bases; bases outside gene matches: 12. Germline V lookup: CDR1 SGHRS, CDR2 YFSETQ. The CDR3 is made up of 16 amino acids.

This sequence joins TRBV5-6 and TRBJ2-1; 7 positions match TRBD1. This CDR3 has 14 amino acids. Germline V gene lookup returns CDR1 SGHDT and CDR2 YYEEEE. V was clipped by 4 bases and J by 4 bases; unmatched bases: 5. This CDR3 is CASSQGGGYNEQFF. The CDR3 DNA reads TGTGCCAGCAGCCAAGGGGGCGGTTACAATGAGCAGTTCTTC.

The chain employs TRBV7-9 and TRBJ2-2; 12 positions match TRBD1. The length of the CDR3 is 15 residues. Germline V lookup: CDR1 SEHNR, CDR2 FQNEAQ (reference sequence). J was trimmed by 7 bases and V by 7 bases; bases with no gene match: 7. The CDR3 DNA reads TGTGCCAGCATACCGGGACAGGGGGCAGGCGGGGAGCTGTTTTTT. Translation: CASIPGQGAGGELFF. Together with reference TRBV7-9 and TRBJ2-2, the CDR3 gives the full variable domain: DTGVSQNPRHKITKRGQNVTFRCDPISEHNRLYWYRQTLGQGPEFLTYFQNEAQLEKSRLLSDRFSAERPKGSFSTLEIQRTEQGDSAMYLCASIPGQGAGGELFFGEGSRLTVL.

The J gene is TRBJ2-2, the V gene TRBV5-4; 8 bases are a match to TRBD1. J gave up 4 bases and V 4 bases, and 12 bases lay outside the gene matches. Germline lookup yields CDR1 SGHNT and CDR2 YYREEE (reference sequence). The CDR3 is made up of 17 amino acids. CDR3 sequence: CASSRAKDRVGTGELFF. The CDR3 DNA reads as TGTGCCAGCAGCCGCGCGAAGGACAGGGTCGGCACCGGGGAGCTGTTTTTT.

This clone was seen more than once but under ten times. J is TRBJ1-1 and V is TRBV7-8; D may be TRBD1 (5 bases). With 5 bases removed from V and 3 bases from J, the gap between germline ends came to 13 bases. There are 14 residues in the CDR3. Germline CDR1 and CDR2: SGHVS and FQNEAQ. Here the CDR3 DNA reads TGTGCCAGCAGCGCCAGGGTTATCGACACTGAAGCTTTCTTT. As protein: CASSARVIDTEAFF.

V and J are TRBV19 and TRBJ1-5; tentative D call: TRBD1 (5 bases). CDR3 length: 14 residues. CDR1 is LNHDA, CDR2 SQIVND, per germline (reference sequence). Trimming removed 3 bases from V and 14 bases from J, with 20 bases in between. CDR3 coding DNA: TGTGCCAGTAGTATTGCGGGGCTTTCAGGACTAAAGCATTTT. The encoded protein is CASSIAGLSGLKHF.

This rearrangement joins TRBV11-2 to TRBJ1-2; 8 nucleotides line up with TRBD1. Losses at the gene ends were 3 bases for V and 0 bases for J; bases not matched to a gene: 9. The CDR3 has 17 residues. Per germline, CDR1 SGHAT and CDR2 FQNNGV. CDR3 residues: CASSFGQGLATNYGYTF. CDR3 DNA: TGTGCCAGCAGCTTCGGACAGGGTTTGGCTACTAACTATGGCTACACCTTC. The whole variable domain, remainder taken from reference TRBV11-2 and TRBJ1-2, is EAGVAQSPRYKIIEKRQSVAFWCNPISGHATLYWYQQILGQGPKLLIQFQNNGVVDDSQLPKDRFSAERLKGVDSTLKIQPAKLEDSAVYLCASSFGQGLATNYGYTFGSGTRLTVV.

The chain employs TRBV11-2 and TRBJ2-7; TRBD1 agrees at 9 bases. The germline gives CDR1 SGHAT, CDR2 FQNNGV. V shed 5 bases and J 3 bases; nucleotides not matched to a gene: 8. The CDR3 consists of 15 residues. The CDR3 is CASSPPGQGYYEQYF. In nucleotides, the CDR3 is TGTGCCAGCAGCCCACCGGGACAGGGATACTACGAGCAGTACTTC.

V usage is TRBV9 and J usage is TRBJ1-3; 9 bases align to TRBD1. In germline, CDR1 is SGDLS, CDR2 YYNGEE. Trimming removed 0 bases from V and 0 bases from J; junction bases left unmatched: 1. The CDR3 has 16 amino acids. The CDR3: CASSVAGQGSGNTIYF. CDR3 bases: TGTGCCAGCAGCGTAGCGGGACAGGGCTCTGGAAACACCATATATTTT. Using reference TRBV9 and TRBJ1-3 for the parts outside the CDR3, the full variable domain is DSGVTQTPKHLITATGQRVTLRCSPRSGDLSVYWYQQSLDQGLQFLIQYYNGEERAKGNILERFSAQQFPDLHSELNLSSLELGDSALYFCASSVAGQGSGNTIYFGEGSWLTVV.

The V and J genes are TRBV19 and TRBJ2-6; D remains unclear. The CDR3 is 14 amino acids. Deletions cut 7 bases from V and 0 bases from J, with 7 bases between. Germline CDR1 is LNHDA and CDR2 is SQIVND (reference sequence). The CDR3 loop is CASTPSSGANVLTF. CDR3 nucleotide sequence: TGTGCCAGTACCCCCAGCTCTGGGGCCAACGTCCTGACTTTC. Full variable domain (outside the CDR3, taken from reference TRBV19 and TRBJ2-6): DGGITQSPKYLFRKEGQNVTLSCEQNLNHDAMYWYRQDPGQGLRLIYYSQIVNDFQKGDIAEGYSVSREKKESFPLTVTSAQKNPTAFYLCASTPSSGANVLTFGAGSRLTVL.

The V call is TRBV28, the J call TRBJ2-1, with TRBD2 matching over 10 bases. V shed 5 bases and J 7 bases; nucleotides not matched to a gene: 8. Per the germline V gene, CDR1 is MDHEN and CDR2 is SYDVKM. The length of the CDR3 is 15 residues. The chain's CDR3 is CASSTLTSGTNEQFF. CDR3 sequence (DNA): TGTGCCAGCAGTACCCTAACTAGCGGGACAAATGAGCAGTTCTTC.